One sample yielded the 25 T cell receptor beta chains listed below, sequenced in a study of blood T cell repertoires in COVID-19. TCRdb keeps only in-frame clones here, not all; method: immunoSEQ multiplex PCR. The sample records 100,000 to 150,000 clones, 65% to 90% being singletons. The sequencing input was peripheral blood. All receptors derive from a woman at least 80 years old with acute or convalescent COVID-19.

The genes are TRBV11-2 and TRBJ1-1, with TRBD1 as a possible D gene (5 bases). The V end was cut by 4 bases, the J end by 4 bases, with 16 bases between. The CDR3 length is 15 residues. Germline values: CDR1 SGHAT, CDR2 FQNNGV. The CDR3 sequence is CASSWTRGSTTEAFF. The CDR3 region has the DNA TGTGCCAGCAGCTGGACGCGGGGCTCGACCACTGAAGCTTTCTTT. The whole variable domain, filled in from reference TRBV11-2 and TRBJ1-1, reads EAGVAQSPRYKIIEKRQSVAFWCNPISGHATLYWYQQILGQGPKLLIQFQNNGVVDDSQLPKDRFSAERLKGVDSTLKIQPAKLEDSAVYLCASSWTRGSTTEAFFGQGTRLTVV.

The rearrangement links TRBV7-3 to TRBJ2-5; 8 bases fit TRBD1. Germline assignment: CDR1 SGHTA and CDR2 FQGTGA. V trimming: 0 bases; J trimming: 3 bases; junction bases outside the gene matches: 3. This CDR3 region has 15 residues. CDR3 DNA: TGTGCCAGCAGCTTAACTCCAGGGGGCAAAGAGACCCAGTACTTC. The encoded protein is CASSLTPGGKETQYF.

This chain links TRBV6-5 with TRBJ2-7; weak D call: TRBD1 (6 bases). V was shortened by 0 bases and J by 6 bases, with 9 bases between the two germline ends. Germline CDR1 and CDR2: MNHEY and SVGAGI. This CDR3 is built from 13 residues. In nucleotides, the CDR3 is TGTGCCAGCAGTTACTCGACAGGAATCGAGCAGTACTTC. This sequence encodes CASSYSTGIEQYF.

The V gene is TRBV4-2, the J gene TRBJ1-1; TRBD1 might be the D (5 bases). Trimming shortened V by 2 bases and J by 8 bases, and 9 bases separated the two germline ends. The germline CDR1 and CDR2 sequences are LGHNA and YNFKEQ. The CDR3 loop spans 12 amino acids. The CDR3, as DNA: TGTGCCAGCAGCCAACCCCGGGGGGAAGCTTTCTTT. Protein sequence: CASSQPRGEAFF.

The CDR3 DNA reads TGTGCCAGCAGCCAAACAGACCGTTTCAACACTGAAGCTTTCTTT. Translation gives CASSQTDRFNTEAFF. This chain joins TRBV4-2 and TRBJ1-1, with unresolved D. Germline CDR1 is LGHNA and CDR2 is YNFKEQ. The CDR3 has 15 amino acids. V lost 2 bases, J lost 2 bases, and 12 bases lay in between.

V is TRBV28 and J is TRBJ2-1; possibly TRBD2 for D (6 bases). V was pared by 8 bases and J by 0 bases, with 8 bases between. The CDR3 covers 13 residues. Germline values: CDR1 MDHEN, CDR2 SYDVKM. The CDR3 nucleotides read TGTGCCAGCCGGGGGAGCTCCTACAATGAGCAGTTCTTC. Translating it yields CASRGSSYNEQFF. The complete variable domain, with remaining parts taken from reference TRBV28 and TRBJ2-1, reads DVKVTQSSRYLVKRTGEKVFLECVQDMDHENMFWYRQDPGLGLRLIYFSYDVKMKEKGDIPEGYSVSREKKERFSLILESASTNQTSMYLCASRGSSYNEQFFGPGTRLTVL.

J is TRBJ1-1 and V is TRBV5-1; D remains ambiguous. The germline CDR1 and CDR2 sequences are SGHRS and YFSETQ. The CDR3 is 15 residues long. Trimming took 2 bases from V and 1 from J, leaving 12 bases between them. This CDR3 reads CASSFLSEGNTEAFF. CDR3 nucleotide sequence: TGCGCCAGCAGCTTTCTTTCGGAGGGGAACACTGAAGCTTTCTTT.

The chain links TRBV12-3 or TRBV12-4 to TRBJ1-1; D remains ambiguous. V was trimmed by 6 bases and J by 5 bases, leaving 4 bases between them. The CDR3 is made up of 10 amino acids. The CDR3 nucleotides are TGTGCCAGCAGCGGGACTGAAGCTTTCTTT. Protein sequence: CASSGTEAFF.

This clone was seen only a few times. In nucleotides, the CDR3 is TGTGCCAGCACCCTCCAGGCTTCTGGGGCCAACGTCCTGACTTTC. This translates into CASTLQASGANVLTF. The chain combines TRBV7-2 with TRBJ2-6; D is unresolved. The CDR3 totals 15 residues. V was pared by 7 bases and J by 1 base, with 11 bases between. Germline CDR1 SGHTA, CDR2 FQGNSA.

This clone showed up just once. This rearrangement joins TRBV6-2 or TRBV6-3 to TRBJ2-7, with a possible D match to TRBD1 (5 bases). Germline assignment: CDR1 MNHEY and CDR2 SVGEGT. V lost 6 bases, J lost 7 bases, and 22 bases lay in between. CDR3 length: 15 residues. The CDR3 DNA reads TGTGCCAGCAGCCCCCGCCAGGGTCTCATCCGGGAGCAGTACTTC. Amino acid sequence: CASSPRQGLIREQYF.

The chain uses TRBV7-8 and TRBJ1-2, with D possibly TRBD1 on 5 matching bases. V was clipped by 5 bases and J by 1 base, with 11 bases between them. This CDR3 contains 14 residues. Per the germline V gene, CDR1 is SGHVS and CDR2 is FQNEAQ. CDR3 sequence: CASSVVGGNYGYTF. The CDR3 DNA follows: TGTGCCAGCAGCGTAGTGGGGGGTAACTATGGCTACACCTTC.

The V call is TRBV2, the J call TRBJ1-3; 7 bases agree with TRBD1. Trimming cost V 8 bases and J 2 bases; bases outside gene matches: 6. The germline V gene has CDR1 SNHLY and CDR2 FYNNEI. This CDR3 has 14 residues. This CDR3 is CASGRDRAGNTIYF. CDR3 DNA: TGTGCCAGCGGCCGGGACAGAGCTGGAAACACCATATATTTT.

This sequence joins TRBV29-1 and TRBJ1-2, with a weak D call TRBD1 (6 bases). Trimming cost V 7 bases and J 0 bases, with 12 bases left between them. Germline V lookup: CDR1 SQVTM, CDR2 ANQGSEA. The CDR3 contains 13 residues. The CDR3 DNA is TGCAGCGAGGTAGACAGGACTAACTATGGCTACACCTTC. Translation gives CSEVDRTNYGYTF.

The V gene is TRBV5-1, the J gene TRBJ1-5, with TRBD1 matching 7 bases. V was clipped by 3 bases and J by 6 bases; unmatched bases: 9. Germline values: CDR1 SGHRS, CDR2 YFSETQ. This CDR3 has 15 amino acids. As DNA, the CDR3 is TGCGCCAGCAGCTCGACAGGGATCTCGGGTCAGCCCCAGCATTTT. It translates to CASSSTGISGQPQHF.

This clone has just a few counts. The chain recombines TRBV4-1 with TRBJ2-2; 11 bases match TRBD1. CDR3 length: 13 amino acids. CDR1 is MGHRA, CDR2 YSYEKL, per germline. Trimming removed 11 bases from V and 4 bases from J; junction bases left unmatched: 3. Here the CDR3 reads CASGTGGTGELFF. DNA of the CDR3: TGCGCCTCCGGGACAGGGGGCACCGGGGAGCTGTTTTTT.

V gene TRBV18 combines with J gene TRBJ2-1, with D possibly being TRBD1 (6 bases). Trimming took off 0 bases at V and 6 bases at J, with 18 bases between the two ends. CDR1 and CDR2 from the germline V gene are KGHSH and LQKENI. The CDR3 is 17 amino acids. The chain's CDR3 is CASSPPGAGSGINEQFF. CDR3 DNA sequence: TGTGCCAGCTCACCACCGGGGGCAGGGAGCGGCATCAATGAGCAGTTCTTC.

The rearrangement joins TRBV12-3 or TRBV12-4 to TRBJ1-6; a possible D gene is TRBD1 (6 bases). Between the trimmed V and J ends, which lost 7 bases and 11 bases, there was a span of 15 bases. This CDR3 spans 13 amino acids. This chain's CDR3 is CASTSSGEAPLHF. The CDR3 region has the DNA TGTGCCAGCACCTCCTCAGGGGAAGCACCCCTCCACTTT.

This clone was observed a single time. This rearrangement joins TRBV6-1 to TRBJ1-1; D is unresolved. The germline V gene encodes CDR1 MNHNS and CDR2 SASEGT. The CDR3 is 12 residues long. Trimming stripped 2 bases from V and 6 bases from J, with 7 bases between. The chain's CDR3 is CASSEFISEAFF. The CDR3 DNA follows: TGTGCCAGCAGTGAATTTATTTCTGAAGCTTTCTTT.

This chain connects TRBV5-5 to TRBJ2-7; D call uncertain. Trimming shortened V by 2 bases and J by 7 bases, and 16 bases separated the two germline ends. The CDR3 is 14 amino acids. Looked up from germline, CDR1 is SGHKS and CDR2 is YYEKEE (reference sequence). The CDR3 nucleotides read TGTGCCAGCAGCTTAGGTGGGCGTGCTGGAGAGCAGTACGTC. It translates to CASSLGGRAGEQYV.

This clone was counted a single time. This sequence joins TRBV14 and TRBJ2-5; D is possibly TRBD2 (5 bases). V lost 0 bases, J lost 1 base, and 15 bases lay in between. Germline-derived CDR1 and CDR2 are SGHDN and FVKESK. This CDR3 comprises 17 residues. CDR3 sequence: CASSQDSRGWGQETQYF. CDR3 in DNA: TGTGCCAGCAGCCAAGATAGCCGGGGTTGGGGCCAAGAGACCCAGTACTTC.

The chain recombines TRBV5-1 with TRBJ1-1; 7 nucleotides agree with TRBD1. Trimming took 3 bases from V and 6 from J; bases not matched to a gene: 8. The germline CDR1 and CDR2 sequences are SGHRS and YFSETQ. This CDR3 region has 14 residues. In DNA, the CDR3 is TGCGCCAGCAGCTGGGGAGACAGGGAATCTGAAGCTTTCTTT. This translates into CASSWGDRESEAFF.

The gene calls are TRBV5-1 and TRBJ2-1; TRBD2 might be the D (5 bases). The germline V and J ends were trimmed by 3 bases and 9 bases, with 13 bases remaining between them. Germline V CDR1 and CDR2: SGHRS, YFSETQ. CDR3 length: 13 residues. The CDR3 is CASSYINEGEQFF. The CDR3 DNA is TGCGCCAGCAGCTATATCAATGAGGGTGAGCAGTTCTTC.

The rearrangement uses TRBV5-4 and TRBJ2-1, with 8 bases matching TRBD2. The V gene's germline CDR1 is SGHNT and CDR2 YYREEE (reference sequence). The CDR3 totals 15 residues. The V and J ends lost 2 bases and 6 bases, in that order; junction bases with no gene match: 7. The chain's CDR3 is CASSFNRLASNEQFF. In nucleotides, the CDR3 is TGTGCCAGCAGCTTTAACAGACTAGCGAGCAATGAGCAGTTCTTC.

This chain connects TRBV5-1 to TRBJ1-5, with TRBD1 matching over 9 bases. Germline CDR1 is SGHRS and CDR2 is YFSETQ. V was pared by 4 bases and J by 4 bases, with 6 bases of the junction left unmatched. The CDR3 consists of 15 residues. The CDR3, as DNA: TGCGCCAGCAGCCCAGGGACAGGGCGAAATCAGCCCCAGCATTTT. It specifies CASSPGTGRNQPQHF.

The chain uses TRBV6-2 or TRBV6-3 and TRBJ1-1, with a weak D call TRBD1 (6 bases). This CDR3 has 16 amino acids. Germline CDR1 and CDR2: MNHEY and SVGEGT. V was clipped by 4 bases and J by 0 bases, with 15 bases between them. Here the CDR3 DNA reads TGTGCCAGCAGTTCTCGACAGGTACTAATGAACACTGAAGCTTTCTTT. It is translated as CASSSRQVLMNTEAFF.